The clone carrying this T cell receptor beta chain was picked up one time. Assay used: immunoSEQ multiplex PCR; TCRdb lists only in-frame clones, some missing. The table has some 70,000 clones, roughly nine tenths seen once; the top ten hold roughly 2.7%. The sample originates from a study of blood T cell repertoires in COVID-19. Germline V lookup: CDR1 MDHEN, CDR2 SYDVKM. CDR3 length equals 15 residues. V lost 6 bases, J lost 4 bases, and 9 bases stayed unmatched. The clonotype originates from a man over 45 with acute or convalescent COVID-19. V gene TRBV28 combines with J gene TRBJ2-7, with 10 bases that match TRBD2. The material sequenced was peripheral blood. The DNA of the CDR3 is TGTGCCAGCAGACCAACTAGCGGGAAACCGTACGAGCAGTACTTC. Translation: CASRPTSGKPYEQYF.